This T cell receptor (beta chain) was documented in a study of human T cells and chemical hapten exposure. Regarding the study as a whole: Compared to controls, expanded TCRs made significantly more large clusters of similar CDR3s. A positive correlation with patch test score was shown by PT1 expanded TCR counts.

Time point denoted: pre-sensitization, week 0. As for treatment: therapeutic diphenylcyclopropenone sensitization with weekly scalp DPC. The authors extracted total RNA from unfractionated whole blood. There are a few counts of this clonotype. What it recognizes is unknown. Each cDNA molecule in the library carried unique molecular identifiers. MiXCR was run by TCRdb on the RACE reads, yielding one entry per CDR3 protein. The sample consists of under 300,000 distinct CDR3 sequences, 7.5% to 9% of them appearing once. Germline V gene data show CDR1 as SQVTM and CDR2 as ANQGSEA. The junction had 12 bases not matched to a gene; V was cut back by 7 bases and J by 7 bases. The CDR3 is made up of 14 amino acids.

Sequenced material: whole blood, taken in connection with sensitization to the hapten diphenylcyclopropenone (DPC). This receptor was taken from a woman aged 40 to 50 with alopecia areata. Some clones in this sample may be carry-over from other donors' samples. The chain uses TRBV29-1 and TRBJ2-1; 8 nucleotides align to TRBD1. CDR3 sequence (DNA): TGCAGCGCCCAGGACAGGGTGGAGGGAAATGAGCAGTTCTTC. Translating gives CSAQDRVEGNEQFF.